Listed below are T cell receptor beta chains from one sample, sequenced in a study of shared clonotypes between healthy human individuals. Here immunoSEQ multiplex PCR was the method, and the copy in TCRdb shows in-frame clones only, minus some. The sample shows 1.5 million to 2.5 million clones, about 95% of them seen only once. Sequencing input: naive CD8+ T cells sorted from blood. Receptors were obtained from a man younger than 35 in good health. Both conserved end residues are part of each CDR3.

>TRBV10-2|TRBJ2-5
CASSELGVGTETQYF
>TRBV6-1|TRBJ2-3
CASSAGLAVADTQYF
>TRBV4-1|TRBJ2-3
CASSLLLGLAEGTDTQYF
>TRBV27|TRBJ2-1
CATFDSPYNEQFF
>TRBV9|TRBJ1-2
CASSVGQGNGYTF
>TRBV27|TRBJ2-1
CASSLRDWNNEQFF
>TRBV4-3|TRBJ2-7
CASSQEGAPSSYEQYF
>TRBV10-3|TRBJ2-7
CAIRDTQTGEQYF
>TRBV28|TRBJ2-7
CASSFRGLDEQYF
>TRBV6-1|TRBJ2-5
CASRGVGARRETQYF
>TRBV30|TRBJ2-1
CAWSVGQPNEQFF
>TRBV2|TRBJ2-2
CASSELAGVAGELFF
>TRBV5-5|TRBJ2-7
CASSLYIGGEQYF
>TRBV5-6|TRBJ1-4
CASSGGTGSAEKLFF
>TRBV7-6|TRBJ1-6
CASSLEAGEEYNSPLHF
>TRBV9|TRBJ2-3
CASSATSGRVTDTQYF
>TRBV4-1|TRBJ2-3
CASSQVVEADTQYF
>TRBV28|TRBJ2-5
CASSKQGGETQYF
>TRBV6-1|TRBJ2-3
CASSDGVTDTQYF
>TRBV19|TRBJ2-3
CASSPADNTDTQYF
>TRBV27|TRBJ1-5
CASSLGVSNQPQHF
>TRBV11-2|TRBJ2-5
CASSLALAGGPETQYF
>TRBV28|TRBJ2-1
CASSLWGSNEQFF
>TRBV28|TRBJ2-2
CASSFLLTGELFF
>TRBV28|TRBJ1-2
CASSDTRGYLEDGYTF
>TRBV13|TRBJ1-2
CASSSQGPYGYTF
>TRBV30|TRBJ2-3
CAWSVHSADTQYF
>TRBV2|TRBJ2-7
CASSEWSSYEQYF
>TRBV6-5|TRBJ1-4
CATRRVGQTNEKLFF
>TRBV28|TRBJ2-1
CAIGSSYNEQFF
>TRBV6-6|TRBJ1-6
CASSAGLRVDSPLHF
>TRBV9|TRBJ2-7
CASSVDSTSYEQYF
>TRBV11-2|TRBJ2-2
CASSSGTSGNANTGELFF
>TRBV18|TRBJ2-3
CASSPPSGSGTDTQYF
>TRBV7-8|TRBJ2-7
CASSLAGQLAYEQYF
>TRBV11-1|TRBJ1-6
CASSFTQGSPLHF
>TRBV19|TRBJ2-1
CASSYNPSGTDEQFF
>TRBV19|TRBJ2-7
CASSPRTGGIHEQYF
>TRBV9|TRBJ1-4
CASSLDGNEKLFF
>TRBV27|TRBJ1-2
CASSSTGGSNYGYTF
>TRBV11-2|TRBJ2-7
CASSLLRGEQYF
>TRBV10-3|TRBJ1-2
CATLGQDYGYTF
>TRBV4-3|TRBJ2-1
CASSQDSYNEQFF